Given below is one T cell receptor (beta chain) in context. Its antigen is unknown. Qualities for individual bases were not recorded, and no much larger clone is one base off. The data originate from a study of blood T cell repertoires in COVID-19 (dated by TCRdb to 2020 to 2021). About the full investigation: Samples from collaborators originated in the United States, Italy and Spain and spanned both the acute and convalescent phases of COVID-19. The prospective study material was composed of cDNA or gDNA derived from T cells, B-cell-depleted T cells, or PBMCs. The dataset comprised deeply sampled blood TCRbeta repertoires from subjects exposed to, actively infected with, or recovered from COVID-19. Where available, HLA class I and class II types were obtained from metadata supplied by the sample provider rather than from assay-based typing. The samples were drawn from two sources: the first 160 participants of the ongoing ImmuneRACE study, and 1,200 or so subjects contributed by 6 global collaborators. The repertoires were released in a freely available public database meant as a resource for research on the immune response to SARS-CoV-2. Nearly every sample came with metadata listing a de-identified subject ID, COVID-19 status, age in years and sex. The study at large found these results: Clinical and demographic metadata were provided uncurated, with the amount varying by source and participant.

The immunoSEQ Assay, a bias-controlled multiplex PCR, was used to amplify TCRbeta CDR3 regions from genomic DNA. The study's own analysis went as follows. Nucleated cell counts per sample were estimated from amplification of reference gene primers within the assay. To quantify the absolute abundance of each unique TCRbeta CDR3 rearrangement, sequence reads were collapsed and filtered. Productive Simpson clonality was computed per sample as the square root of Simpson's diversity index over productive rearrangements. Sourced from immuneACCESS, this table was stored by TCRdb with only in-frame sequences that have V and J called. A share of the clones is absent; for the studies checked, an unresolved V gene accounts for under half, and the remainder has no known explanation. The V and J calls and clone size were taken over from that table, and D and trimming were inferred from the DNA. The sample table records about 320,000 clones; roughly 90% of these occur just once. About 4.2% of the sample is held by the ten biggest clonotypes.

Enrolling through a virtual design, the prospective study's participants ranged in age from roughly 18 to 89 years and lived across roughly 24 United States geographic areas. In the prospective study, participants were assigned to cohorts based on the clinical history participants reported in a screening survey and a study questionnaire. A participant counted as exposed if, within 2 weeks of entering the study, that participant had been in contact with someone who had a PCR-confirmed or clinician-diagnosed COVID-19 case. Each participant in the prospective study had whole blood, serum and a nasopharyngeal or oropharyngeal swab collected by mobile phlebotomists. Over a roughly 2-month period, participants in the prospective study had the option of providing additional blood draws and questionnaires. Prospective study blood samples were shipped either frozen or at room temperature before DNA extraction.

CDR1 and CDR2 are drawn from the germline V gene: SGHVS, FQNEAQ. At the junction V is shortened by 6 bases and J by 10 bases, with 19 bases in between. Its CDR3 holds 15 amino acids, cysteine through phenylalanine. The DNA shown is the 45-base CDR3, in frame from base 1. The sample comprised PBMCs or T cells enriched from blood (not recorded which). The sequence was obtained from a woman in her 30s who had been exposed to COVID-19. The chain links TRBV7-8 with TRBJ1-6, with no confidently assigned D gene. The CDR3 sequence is CASRYSLGRESPLHF. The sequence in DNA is TGTGCCAGCAGATACAGTTTGGGGAGGGAATCACCCCTCCACTTT.